This is a list of T cell receptor beta chains from one sample in a study of T cell responses to AZD1222 COVID-19 vaccine. Produced via immunoSEQ multiplex PCR; TCRdb's table is partial and in-frame only. This table holds 95,000 to 110,000 clones, about 93% found once. The specimen was peripheral blood, collected 28 days after the second AZD1222 dose. The receptors come from an adult who received the AZD1222 COVID-19 vaccine. CDR3s include the opening cysteine and the closing phenylalanine or tryptophan. D genes are given only for firm matches. Clone size is not always given. Where it is, it says once, few, many or a class for expanded clones.

D gene | J gene | V gene | clone size | CDR3 length | CDR3 protein | CDR3 DNA
TRBD2 | TRBJ2-1 | TRBV7-2 | - | 15 | CASSNSGRAFNEQFF | TGTGCCAGCAGCAATAGCGGGAGGGCCTTCAATGAGCAGTTCTTC
- | TRBJ1-5 | TRBV20-1 | - | 14 | CSASADLPNQPQHF | TGCAGTGCTAGTGCGGACCTACCCAATCAGCCCCAGCATTTT
TRBD1 | TRBJ1-4 | TRBV23-1 | - | 15 | CASSHPTGYNEKLFF | TGCGCCAGCAGTCACCCGACAGGGTATAACGAAAAACTGTTTTTT
- | TRBJ1-6 | TRBV5-5 | - | 14 | CASSLAGYNSPLHF | TGTGCCAGCAGCTTGGCAGGTTATAATTCACCCCTCCACTTT
- | TRBJ1-4 | TRBV6-1 | once | 14 | CASSEAGLAEKLFF | TGTGCCAGCAGTGAAGCCGGACTTGCCGAAAAACTGTTTTTT
- | TRBJ2-7 | TRBV7-8 | - | 12 | CASSLESREQYF | TGTGCCAGCAGCTTAGAATCCCGCGAGCAGTACTTC
- | TRBJ1-5 | TRBV6-5 | - | 14 | CASRGNSGNQPQHF | TGTGCCAGCCGGGGCAACTCAGGCAATCAGCCCCAGCATTTT
TRBD1 | TRBJ1-1 | TRBV19 | - | 15 | CASSPRTGNSAEAFF | TGTGCCAGTAGTCCTAGGACAGGGAATAGCGCTGAAGCTTTCTTT
- | TRBJ2-3 | TRBV5-1 | - | 16 | CASSRESELSTDTQYF | TGCGCCAGCAGTAGGGAGTCAGAACTTAGCACAGATACGCAGTATTTT
TRBD1 | TRBJ2-3 | TRBV10-3 | - | 17 | CAISESGQGAGTDTQYF | TGTGCCATCAGTGAGTCTGGACAGGGGGCCGGGACAGATACGCAGTATTTT
- | TRBJ1-2 | TRBV5-6 | - | 15 | CASSSSSGAFYGYTF | TGTGCCAGCAGCTCCTCCAGTGGGGCATTCTATGGCTACACCTTC
- | TRBJ1-5 | TRBV15 | - | 17 | CATSREVRVYSNQPQHF | TGTGCCACCAGCAGAGAAGTCAGGGTTTATAGCAATCAGCCCCAGCATTTT
TRBD1 | TRBJ2-1 | TRBV3-1/TRBV3-2 | - | 15 | CASSLRGGGGNEQFF | TGTGCCAGCAGCCTAAGAGGGGGCGGTGGCAATGAGCAGTTCTTC
- | TRBJ2-1 | TRBV2 | - | 12 | CASSEARRGWFF | TGTGCCAGCAGTGAAGCGCGCCGGGGGTGGTTCTTC
- | TRBJ1-1 | TRBV10-3 | - | 13 | CAIKKEVNTEAFF | TGTGCCATCAAAAAAGAGGTGAACACTGAAGCTTTCTTT
TRBD1 | TRBJ1-2 | TRBV5-1 | - | 16 | CASSSGQGELHYGYTF | TGCGCCAGCAGCTCGGGACAGGGAGAATTACACTATGGCTACACCTTC
- | TRBJ2-7 | TRBV5-1 | - | 12 | CASSLSNYEQYF | TGCGCCAGCAGCTTGAGTAACTATGAGCAGTACTTC
- | TRBJ1-2 | TRBV4-1 | - | 14 | CASSRLVGGNGYTF | TGCGCCAGCAGCCGTCTAGTGGGAGGGAATGGCTACACCTTC
TRBD1 | TRBJ2-2 | TRBV6-4 | medium-sized | 15 | CASSPGQGNTGELFF | TGTGCCAGCAGTCCGGGACAGGGGAACACCGGGGAGCTGTTTTTT
- | TRBJ1-2 | TRBV27 | - | 13 | CASSLRINYGYTF | TGTGCCAGCAGTTTACGGATTAACTATGGCTACACCTTC
- | TRBJ2-7 | TRBV27 | - | 15 | CASSLTRGAFYEQYF | TGTGCCAGCAGTTTAACTCGGGGGGCCTTCTACGAGCAGTACTTC
TRBD2 | TRBJ2-1 | TRBV9 | - | 14 | CASSVGLTYNEQFF | TGTGCCAGCAGCGTGGGACTAACCTACAATGAGCAGTTCTTC
TRBD2 | TRBJ2-2 | TRBV9 | - | 15 | CASSVGGRDGGELFF | TGTGCCAGCAGCGTAGGTGGGAGGGACGGCGGGGAGCTGTTTTTT
TRBD2 | TRBJ2-3 | TRBV5-8 | - | 17 | CASSPPARDYGWDTQYF | TGTGCCAGCAGCCCACCCGCCCGGGACTATGGGTGGGATACGCAGTATTTT
TRBD2 | TRBJ2-1 | TRBV2 | - | 14 | CAGLGLAGYNEQFF | TGTGCCGGATTAGGACTAGCGGGGTACAATGAGCAGTTCTTC
- | TRBJ1-5 | TRBV5-8 | - | 19 | CASRGHKGKGQGSNQPQHF | TGTGCCAGCAGGGGTCATAAGGGGAAGGGGCAAGGGAGCAATCAGCCCCAGCATTTT
- | TRBJ1-5 | TRBV11-2 | once | 13 | CASSLDQGQPQHF | TGTGCCAGCAGCTTAGACCAGGGGCAGCCCCAGCATTTT
TRBD1 | TRBJ2-7 | TRBV10-3 | - | 14 | CAISPYGQGYEQYF | TGTGCCATCAGCCCCTATGGACAGGGCTACGAGCAGTACTTC
- | TRBJ2-2 | TRBV2 | - | 13 | CASTAAGTGELFF | TGTGCCAGCACTGCAGCGGGCACCGGGGAGCTGTTTTTT
- | TRBJ2-1 | TRBV19 | once | 14 | CASSWTGRGNEQFF | TGTGCCAGTAGTTGGACAGGGAGGGGGAATGAGCAGTTCTTC
TRBD1 | TRBJ1-5 | TRBV19 | once | 13 | CASSIQGAQPQHF | TGTGCCAGTAGTATCCAGGGGGCCCAGCCCCAGCATTTT
TRBD1 | TRBJ2-7 | TRBV5-6 | - | 13 | CASSGTGLDEQYF | TGTGCCAGCAGCGGGACAGGGTTGGACGAGCAGTACTTC
- | TRBJ2-7 | TRBV4-1 | - | 18 | CASSQEAGLALISYEQYF | TGCGCCAGCAGCCAAGAGGCAGGTCTAGCTCTTATCTCCTACGAGCAGTACTTC
TRBD2 | TRBJ2-1 | TRBV15 | - | 15 | CATRNSGGLVNEQFF | TGTGCCACCAGGAATAGCGGGGGCCTAGTCAATGAGCAGTTCTTC
TRBD2 | TRBJ2-1 | TRBV7-2 | - | 15 | CASSLSSGRVHEQFF | TGTGCCAGCAGCTTAAGTAGCGGGAGGGTCCATGAGCAGTTCTTC
- | TRBJ2-7 | TRBV9 | few | 16 | CASSDEVGTPTYEQYF | TGTGCCAGCAGTGACGAGGTAGGGACTCCTACCTACGAGCAGTACTTC
- | TRBJ1-2 | TRBV27 | - | 16 | CASSFSGTHKPYGYTF | TGTGCCAGCAGTTTTTCCGGGACGCACAAACCCTATGGCTACACCTTC
TRBD2 | TRBJ2-1 | TRBV2 | - | 13 | CASTLAEGSEQFF | TGTGCCAGCACCCTAGCGGAGGGGAGTGAGCAGTTCTTC
- | TRBJ1-5 | TRBV18 | - | 18 | CASSPGQGGRISNQPQHF | TGTGCCAGCTCACCGGGGCAGGGAGGACGAATTAGCAATCAGCCCCAGCATTTT
TRBD2 | TRBJ2-2 | TRBV9 | - | 13 | CASTSGGSGELFF | TGTGCCAGCACTAGCGGGGGGTCCGGGGAGCTGTTTTTT
- | TRBJ2-2 | TRBV5-1 | - | 16 | CASSLAWAGNPGELFF | TGCGCCAGCAGCTTGGCCTGGGCAGGGAATCCCGGGGAGCTGTTTTTT
TRBD2 | TRBJ2-1 | TRBV5-1 | - | 18 | CASSQRLAGGPLVNEQFF | TGCGCCAGCAGCCAAAGACTAGCGGGGGGTCCTTTAGTAAATGAGCAGTTCTTC
TRBD2 | TRBJ2-5 | TRBV3-1/TRBV3-2 | - | 17 | CASSQVRASGGIETQYF | TGTGCCAGCAGCCAAGTTCGGGCTAGCGGGGGGATAGAGACCCAGTACTTC